The 20 T cell receptor beta chains in this list originate from one sample, sequenced in a study of cytomegalovirus exposure and HLA in healthy donors. Both 60 Vbeta primers and 13 Jbeta primers went into the PCR. Assay: immunoSEQ multiplex PCR; the TCRdb copy retains only in-frame clones and omits some. Of 180,000 or so clones listed, around 62% are singletons. Sequences were obtained from PBMCs. Source of these receptors: a man aged 35 to 55 in good health and CMV-seronegative.

This clone occurred once. This chain connects TRBV18 to TRBJ1-4, with 11 bases matching TRBD1. CDR3 size: 14 residues. The J segment lost 7 bases and the V segment lost 4 bases, leaving 2 bases of the junction unmatched. CDR1 is KGHSH and CDR2 is LQKENI in the germline V gene. The DNA of the CDR3 is TGTGCCAGCTCACTGGGACAGGGGGTTGAAAAACTGTTTTTT. Translation: CASSLGQGVEKLFF.

The chain has TRBV19 and TRBJ2-7; 9 positions agree with TRBD1. The length of the CDR3 is 14 residues. The V gene's germline CDR1 is LNHDA and CDR2 SQIVND (reference sequence). The V gene end was trimmed by 6 bases and the J gene end by 4 bases; junction bases not matched to a gene: 7. CDR3: CASRGQGEGYEQYF. CDR3 DNA: TGTGCCAGTAGGGGACAGGGTGAGGGGTACGAGCAGTACTTC.

J is TRBJ2-1 and V is TRBV9; perhaps TRBD2 as D (5 bases). The CDR3 contains 16 residues. The germline V and J ends were trimmed by 4 bases and 4 bases, with 18 bases remaining between them. Germline values: CDR1 SGDLS, CDR2 YYNGEE. This chain's CDR3 is CASSPTESGYYNEQFF. CDR3 bases: TGTGCCAGCAGCCCAACTGAGAGCGGTTATTACAATGAGCAGTTCTTC.

This clone has only one observation. The chain couples TRBV6-1 to TRBJ2-5; a weak D match, TRBD1 (6 bases). Gene TRBJ2-7 matches the end of the DNA better, so the J call may be wrong. The CDR3 length is 14 residues. Germline values: CDR1 MNHNS, CDR2 SASEGT. CDR3: CASSKQGSSYEQYF. DNA for the CDR3: TGTGCCAGCAGTAAACAGGGAAGCTCCTACGAGCAGTACTTC.

This clone was seen a handful of times. V and J are TRBV10-3 and TRBJ2-2, with 7 bases identical to TRBD1. The V gene's germline CDR1 is ENHRY and CDR2 SYGVKD. The CDR3 is 14 amino acids. With V trimmed by 10 bases and J by 6 bases, 11 bases remained unmatched. The CDR3 protein is CATRQGQTPGELFF. For the CDR3, the DNA is TGTGCCACCCGACAGGGACAGACACCCGGGGAGCTGTTTTTT.

The CDR3 loop reads CASSFVGINQETQYF. The CDR3 DNA reads TGTGCCAGCAGCTTCGTCGGGATCAACCAAGAGACCCAGTACTTC. The chain couples TRBV5-6 to TRBJ2-5, with D perhaps matching TRBD2 (5 bases). Germline CDR1 is SGHDT and CDR2 is YYEEEE. V was trimmed by 2 bases and J by 0 bases, leaving 11 bases between them. This CDR3 is built from 15 residues.

In regard to this clone: Different DNA sequences within this sample yield the same CDR3. V is TRBV6-4 and J is TRBJ1-1; 8 bases are a match to TRBD1. Germline V gives CDR1 MRHNA, CDR2 SNTAGT. The trim removed 2 bases at V and 5 bases at J, leaving 4 bases unmatched. This CDR3 contains 14 residues. This CDR3 is CASSDTDRGTEAFF. The CDR3 DNA reads as TGTGCCAGCAGTGACACCGACAGGGGAACTGAAGCTTTCTTT.

The rearrangement joins TRBV28 to TRBJ2-4, with D maybe TRBD2 (6 bases). CDR1 and CDR2 (germline): MDHEN, SYDVKM. The CDR3 is made up of 15 amino acids. Trimming stripped 7 bases from V and 6 bases from J, with 19 bases between. Here the CDR3 reads CASIHTGLGGNIQYF. As DNA, the CDR3 is TGTGCCAGCATCCATACCGGCTTGGGGGGAAACATTCAGTACTTC.

The CDR3 sequence is CASTRTGEWSQPQHF. The CDR3 region has the DNA TGTGCCAGCACCAGAACAGGGGAGTGGAGTCAGCCCCAGCATTTT. The chain has TRBV6-6 and TRBJ1-5; 7 bases match TRBD1. CDR3 length: 15 residues. V shed 7 bases, J shed 6 bases, and the junction held 12 bases outside the gene matches. CDR1 is MNHNY, CDR2 SVGAGI, per germline (reference sequence).

Worth noting for this clone: A read error may produce the germline difference seen at one junction end. The rearrangement joins TRBV7-9 to TRBJ2-1, with TRBD1 matching 8 bases. The CDR3 is made up of 15 amino acids. Germline CDR1 SEHNR, CDR2 FQNEAQ (reference sequence). CDR3 DNA: TGTGCCAGCAGCGATCCGGGACAGGCCTACAGTGAGCAGTTCTTC. Encoded protein: CASSDPGQAYSEQFF.

This clone was detected only a few times. J is TRBJ1-6 and V is TRBV11-2, with TRBD1 as a possible D gene (6 bases). The CDR3 consists of 16 residues. Germline V lookup: CDR1 SGHAT, CDR2 FQNNGV. V was shortened by 3 bases and J by 5 bases, with 14 bases between the two germline ends. The CDR3 region is CASSFNGQPHNSPLHF. The CDR3 DNA is TGTGCCAGCAGCTTCAATGGACAGCCCCATAATTCACCCCTCCACTTT. The complete variable domain, with remaining parts taken from reference TRBV11-2 and TRBJ1-6, reads EAGVAQSPRYKIIEKRQSVAFWCNPISGHATLYWYQQILGQGPKLLIQFQNNGVVDDSQLPKDRFSAERLKGVDSTLKIQPAKLEDSAVYLCASSFNGQPHNSPLHFGNGTRLTVT.

The chain couples TRBV30 to TRBJ1-4; a possible D gene is TRBD1 (6 bases). The V gene's germline CDR1 is GTSNPN and CDR2 SVGIG (reference sequence). The CDR3 loop spans 15 amino acids. V shed 8 bases and J shed 4 bases, with 20 bases lying between them. The CDR3 bases are TGTGCCCTCGTGGGGGGGGCGCTGAGTAATGAAAAACTGTTTTTT. It translates to CALVGGALSNEKLFF.

The V gene is TRBV9, the J gene TRBJ2-1; 10 bases are shared with TRBD2. The CDR3 sequence is 19 residues long. The germline CDR1 and CDR2 sequences are SGDLS and YYNGEE. Losses at the gene ends were 4 bases for V and 7 bases for J; bases not matched to a gene: 20. CDR3 bases: TGTGCCAGCAGCCCGGAGGGAGGTAGCGGGGGGACACTAAGAAATGAGCAGTTCTTC. Protein: CASSPEGGSGGTLRNEQFF.

The chain couples TRBV28 to TRBJ1-2, with D possibly being TRBD1 (5 bases). The CDR3 is 14 residues long. V was shortened by 5 bases and J by 4 bases, with 14 bases between the two germline ends. The germline CDR1 and CDR2 sequences are MDHEN and SYDVKM. CDR3 coding DNA: TGTGCCAGCAGTATAGCAGGGATCCGCTATGGCTACACCTTC. It specifies CASSIAGIRYGYTF.

The CDR3 bases are TGTGCCAGCAGCTGGGACAGGGGCGAAAGGGGCTACACCTTC. Translating gives CASSWDRGERGYTF. The chain has TRBV5-4 and TRBJ1-2; 10 bases are a match to TRBD1. The germline V gene has CDR1 SGHNT and CDR2 YYREEE (reference sequence). This CDR3 is 14 amino acids long. The V gene end was trimmed by 3 bases and the J gene end by 8 bases; junction bases not matched to a gene: 7.

The CDR3 region is CASSLIGRTVDTQYF. The CDR3 nucleotides read TGTGCCAGCAGCTTGATCGGGAGGACTGTAGATACGCAGTATTTT. The V and J genes are TRBV5-4 and TRBJ2-3; 7 bases are a match to TRBD2. Germline-derived CDR1 and CDR2 are SGHNT and YYREEE (reference sequence). The ends lost 1 base at V and 5 bases at J; junction bases unmatched: 7. The CDR3 consists of 15 residues.

The J gene is TRBJ2-2, the V gene TRBV6-6, with D perhaps matching TRBD2 (7 bases). Germline CDR1 MNHNY, CDR2 SVGAGI (reference sequence). The ends were cut back, 7 bases at V and 4 bases at J, with 16 bases in the middle. This CDR3 is 15 amino acids long. CDR3 DNA sequence: TGTGCCAGCAAGCCTCCCGGGGGGCCCACCGGGGAGCTGTTTTTT. Its translation: CASKPPGGPTGELFF.

The rearrangement uses TRBV19 and TRBJ2-1; 8 nucleotides align to TRBD2. Germline loops: CDR1 LNHDA, CDR2 SQIVND (reference sequence). The junction had 6 bases not matched to a gene; V was cut back by 1 base and J by 4 bases. The CDR3 covers 16 residues. CDR3 sequence (DNA): TGTGCCAGTAGTATAGCAGGGACTAGAATGTACAATGAGCAGTTCTTC. It translates to CASSIAGTRMYNEQFF.

The rearrangement joins TRBV6-1 to TRBJ2-5; tentatively, D is TRBD2 (7 bases). This CDR3 region has 13 residues. V was cut by 8 bases and J by 2 bases, with 12 bases left in between. The V gene's germline CDR1 is MNHNS and CDR2 SASEGT. Written as DNA, the CDR3 is TGTGCCAGCGGGGGGGCGAGGCAAGAGACCCAGTACTTC. It codes for CASGGARQETQYF.

The rearrangement uses TRBV7-6 and TRBJ2-5, with a possible D match to TRBD2 (5 bases). CDR1 SGHVS and CDR2 FNYEAQ come from the germline V gene. Trimming stripped 5 bases from V and 9 bases from J, with 16 bases between. The CDR3 runs to 13 residues. The CDR3 loop is CASSPDRSGAQYF. CDR3 in DNA: TGTGCCAGCAGCCCGGACCGGTCCGGGGCCCAGTACTTC.